The sequence of this T cell receptor beta chain was determined in a study of cytomegalovirus exposure and HLA in healthy donors. In the study overall: Sequencing of approximately 190 million T cells in an earlier analysis found roughly 120 million unique TCR beta sequences.

Findings and limits, study-wide: Available immune exposure information covered CMV serostatus only. Highly shared variants forming one cluster were likely a sequencing artifact.

The trim removed 6 bases at V and 6 bases at J, leaving 18 bases unmatched. The CDR3 is 17 amino acids. In germline, CDR1 is MNHEY, CDR2 SMNVEV (reference sequence). Everyone who donated was a healthy bone marrow donor. The PCR employed 60 Vbeta primers together with 13 Jbeta primers. Sequenced by immunoSEQ multiplex PCR; TCRdb stores in-frame clones only, minus some. In the table there are fewer than 200,000 clones, 65% to 90% of which are singletons. On this clone: Its target is unknown.

This TCR came from a male donor in good health and CMV-seronegative. The genes are TRBV27 and TRBJ2-7; 9 bases align to TRBD1. The sequencing sample was made of PBMCs. The DNA for the CDR3 is TGTGCCAGCAGCCTAATCCCTGCCGGGACAGGGTTATCCGAGCAGTACTTC. It codes for CASSLIPAGTGLSEQYF.